The subject of this entry is one TCR beta chain. The CDR3 covers 14 residues. CDR1 and CDR2 from the germline V gene are GTSNPN and SVGIG (reference sequence). Trimming stripped 1 base from V and 4 bases from J, with 11 bases between. Measured with immunoSEQ multiplex PCR; TCRdb has only the in-frame clones, and not every one. The sample includes around 200,000 clones, 85% of them seen just once. This entry comes from a study of blood T cell repertoires in COVID-19. Across the whole study: The origin of the acute and convalescent COVID-19 samples was the United States, Italy and Spain.

The sequence derives from a woman of 80 years or more with acute or convalescent COVID-19. The sequenced material came from peripheral blood. The chain has TRBV30 and TRBJ1-5; the D gene is possibly TRBD1 (5 bases). Written as DNA, the CDR3 is TGTGCCTGGAGTGCGGGGGGTAGGAATCAGCCCCAGCATTTT. Translation gives CAWSAGGRNQPQHF. Together with reference TRBV30 and TRBJ1-5, the CDR3 gives the full variable domain: SQTIHQWPATLVQPVGSPLSLECTVEGTSNPNLYWYRQAAGRGLQLLFYSVGIGQISSEVPQNLSASRPQDRQFILSSKKLLLSDSGFYLCAWSAGGRNQPQHFGDGTRLSIL.